The 2 T cell receptor beta chains in this list originate from one sample, sequenced in a study of identical twins. Each CDR3 protein is one row after TCRdb ran MiXCR on the 5' RACE reads. The sample lists about 530,000 distinct CDR3 sequences; roughly 15% were seen once. The sample also formed part of further work on yellow fever vaccine responses in identical twins.

The sequenced sample was CD4+ T cells sorted from blood. All receptors derive from a young woman in good health.

This clonotype turned up a few times. The chain uses TRBV20-1 and TRBJ1-4; 7 nucleotides line up with TRBD1. Germline V gene sequence: CDR1 DFQATT, CDR2 SNEGSKA (reference sequence). V trimming: 6 bases; J trimming: 8 bases; junction bases outside the gene matches: 12. The CDR3 is 14 amino acids. CDR3 in amino acids: CSASQGGYGEKLFF. CDR3 nucleotides: TGCAGTGCCTCTCAGGGGGGATATGGGGAAAAACTGTTTTTT.

In its sample, this clonotype was seen a few times. The chain carries TRBV11-2 and TRBJ2-3, with a weak D call TRBD1 (6 bases). V was shortened by 1 base and J by 1 base, with 9 bases between the two germline ends. This CDR3 has 15 residues. CDR1 and CDR2 from the germline V gene are SGHAT and FQNNGV. CDR3 in amino acids: CASSLGRQGTDTQYF. In nucleotides, the CDR3 is TGTGCCAGCAGCTTAGGTCGACAGGGCACAGATACGCAGTATTTT.